Listed below are T cell receptor beta chains from one sample, sequenced in a study of cytomegalovirus exposure and HLA in healthy donors. TCRdb's table, derived via immunoSEQ multiplex PCR, lists solely in-frame clones and lacks some. In the table there are about 130,000 clones, 79% of which are singletons. Sequencing input: PBMCs. All receptors come from a man aged 18 to 30 in good health and CMV-seronegative. Both conserved end residues are part of each CDR3. D genes are given only for firm matches. Rows may omit the clone size; those that give it use once, few, many or a size class.

V gene	J gene	clone size	D gene	CDR3 protein	CDR3 DNA
TRBV7-6	TRBJ2-7	.	TRBD1	CASRKLGGREQYF	TGTGCCAGCAGAAAACTAGGGGGCCGCGAGCAGTACTTC
TRBV7-2	TRBJ2-2	.	.	CASSTRLDSLNTGELFF	TGTGCCAGCAGCACTCGACTAGATAGTTTGAACACCGGGGAGCTGTTTTTT
TRBV29-1	TRBJ2-6	.	.	CSVGAHSSGANVLTF	TGCAGCGTTGGGGCCCACAGTTCTGGGGCCAACGTCCTGACTTTC
TRBV25-1	TRBJ1-1	.	.	CASSPGVATEAFF	TGTGCCAGCAGTCCGGGGGTTGCCACTGAAGCTTTCTTT
TRBV2	TRBJ1-2	.	.	CASISPPGGSTF	TGTGCCAGCATCAGCCCCCCTGGAGGTTCCACCTTC
TRBV27	TRBJ1-1	.	TRBD1	CASSWTGLMNTEAFF	TGTGCCAGCAGTTGGACAGGCCTCATGAACACTGAAGCTTTCTTT
TRBV5-1	TRBJ2-3	.	.	CASSASRVPDTQYF	TGCGCCAGCTCGGCTAGTCGGGTTCCAGATACGCAGTATTTT
TRBV5-4	TRBJ1-1	.	.	CASSGGSEAFF	TGTGCCAGCAGCGGGGGCAGTGAAGCTTTCTTT
TRBV27	TRBJ1-4	once	TRBD1	CASSPMDRGITNEKLFF	TGTGCCAGCAGCCCCATGGACAGGGGGATCACTAATGAAAAACTGTTTTTT
TRBV29-1	TRBJ2-2	.	.	CSVVDQGPTGELFF	TGCAGCGTTGTGGATCAGGGGCCTACCGGGGAGCTGTTTTTT
TRBV28	TRBJ1-2	.	TRBD1	CASRGTANYGYTF	TGTGCCTCGAGAGGGACAGCTAACTATGGCTACACCTTC
TRBV6-1	TRBJ1-4	.	TRBD1	CASRNRGQVPLLAF	TGTGCCAGCAGGAACCGAGGACAGGTTCCTCTGCTTGCTTTT
TRBV11-2	TRBJ1-3	.	TRBD1	CASSAGTGNGNTIYF	TGTGCCAGCAGCGCCGGGACAGGGAATGGAAACACCATATATTTT
TRBV5-4	TRBJ2-1	.	TRBD2	CASSSGTSAFNEQFF	TGTGCCAGCAGCTCGGGGACTAGCGCGTTCAATGAGCAGTTCTTC
TRBV7-3	TRBJ2-3	.	.	CASSSVVGPPHTDTQYF	TGTGCCAGCAGCTCAGTCGTGGGGCCCCCTCACACAGATACGCAGTATTTT
TRBV12-5	TRBJ2-3	.	TRBD2	CASGIAGGATDTQYF	TGTGCTAGTGGAATAGCGGGAGGGGCCACAGATACGCAGTATTTT
TRBV11-2	TRBJ1-4	.	TRBD1	CASSRQGGANEKLFF	TGTGCCAGCAGCCGACAGGGAGGAGCTAATGAAAAACTGTTTTTT
TRBV11-3	TRBJ2-2	.	.	CASSPQAYGGTGELFF	TGTGCCAGCAGTCCTCAGGCGTACGGGGGCACCGGGGAGCTGTTTTTT
TRBV10-1	TRBJ2-2	.	.	CASSDRVANTGELFF	TGCGCCAGCAGTGACAGGGTGGCGAACACCGGGGAGCTGTTTTTT
TRBV27	TRBJ2-7	.	TRBD2	CASSFPGGYEQYF	TGTGCCAGCAGTTTCCCCGGGGGGTACGAGCAGTACTTC
TRBV2	TRBJ2-1	.	TRBD2	CAISAGGPYNEQFF	TGTGCCATTTCGGCGGGAGGCCCCTACAATGAGCAGTTCTTC
TRBV6-5	TRBJ2-6	.	.	CASSYVNSGANVLTF	TGTGCCAGCAGTTACGTCAACTCTGGGGCCAACGTCCTGACTTTC
TRBV4-1	TRBJ1-3	.	.	CASALQDSFSGNTIYF	TGCGCCAGCGCACTTCAGGACTCCTTCTCTGGAAACACCATATATTTT
TRBV6-1	TRBJ2-1	.	.	CASSELNREGEQFF	TGTGCCAGCAGTGAACTGAACAGGGAGGGTGAGCAGTTCTTC
TRBV25-1	TRBJ2-2	.	.	CASRHQGELFF	TGTGCCAGTCGCCATCAGGGGGAGCTGTTTTTT
TRBV5-1	TRBJ1-4	.	.	CASHAGGEKLFF	TGCGCCAGCCACGCTGGCGGGGAAAAACTGTTTTTT
TRBV9	TRBJ2-1	.	TRBD2	CASSVGEAGGSYNEQFF	TGTGCCAGCAGCGTAGGCGAGGCGGGAGGCTCCTACAATGAGCAGTTCTTC
TRBV6-4	TRBJ2-3	.	TRBD1	CASARQGGTDTQYF	TGTGCCAGTGCCCGACAGGGGGGCACAGATACGCAGTATTTT